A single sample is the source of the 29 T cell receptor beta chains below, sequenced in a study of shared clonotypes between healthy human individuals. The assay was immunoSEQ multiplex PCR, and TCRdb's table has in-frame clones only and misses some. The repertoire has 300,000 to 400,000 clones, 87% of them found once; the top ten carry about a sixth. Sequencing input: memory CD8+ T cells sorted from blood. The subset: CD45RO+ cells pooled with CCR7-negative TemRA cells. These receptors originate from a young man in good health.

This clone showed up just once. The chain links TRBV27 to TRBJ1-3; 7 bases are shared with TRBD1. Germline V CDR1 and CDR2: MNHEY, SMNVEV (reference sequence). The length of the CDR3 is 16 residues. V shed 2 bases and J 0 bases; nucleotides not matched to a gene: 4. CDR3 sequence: CASSLIGGASGNTIYF. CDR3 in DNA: TGTGCCAGCAGTTTAATAGGGGGCGCCTCTGGAAACACCATATATTTT.

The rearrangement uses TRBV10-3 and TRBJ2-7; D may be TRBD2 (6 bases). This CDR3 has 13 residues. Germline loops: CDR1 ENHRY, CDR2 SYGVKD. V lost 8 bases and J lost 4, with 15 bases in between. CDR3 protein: CAILRGSGYEQYF. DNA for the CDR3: TGTGCCATCCTCCGGGGGTCGGGGTACGAGCAGTACTTC.

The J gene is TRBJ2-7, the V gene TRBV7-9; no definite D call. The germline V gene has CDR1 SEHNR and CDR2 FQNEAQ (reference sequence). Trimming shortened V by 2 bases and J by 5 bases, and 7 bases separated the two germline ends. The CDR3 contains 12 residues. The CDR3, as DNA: TGTGCCAGCAGCTTATGGAACGACGAGCAGTACTTC. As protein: CASSLWNDEQYF.

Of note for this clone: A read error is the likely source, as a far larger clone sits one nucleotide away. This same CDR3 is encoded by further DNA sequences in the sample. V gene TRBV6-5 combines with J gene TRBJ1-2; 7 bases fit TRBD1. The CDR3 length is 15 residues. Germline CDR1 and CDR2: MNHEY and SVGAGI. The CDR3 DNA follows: TGTGCCAGCAGTTACTCCCAAGGGGGCGCAGACGGCTATACCTTC. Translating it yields CASSYSQGGADGYTF.

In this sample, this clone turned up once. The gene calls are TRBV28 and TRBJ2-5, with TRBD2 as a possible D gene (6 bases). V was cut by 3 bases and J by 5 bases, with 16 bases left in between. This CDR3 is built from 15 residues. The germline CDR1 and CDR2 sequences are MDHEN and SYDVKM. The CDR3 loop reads CASSFVRDLGETQYF. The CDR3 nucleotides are TGTGCCAGCAGTTTCGTGCGGGACCTGGGGGAGACCCAGTACTTC.

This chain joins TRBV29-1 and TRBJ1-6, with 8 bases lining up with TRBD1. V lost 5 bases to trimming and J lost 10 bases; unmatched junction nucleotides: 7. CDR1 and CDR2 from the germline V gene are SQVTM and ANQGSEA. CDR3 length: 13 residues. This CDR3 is CSVPDREESPLHF. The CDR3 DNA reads TGCAGCGTTCCGGACAGGGAAGAATCACCCCTCCACTTT.

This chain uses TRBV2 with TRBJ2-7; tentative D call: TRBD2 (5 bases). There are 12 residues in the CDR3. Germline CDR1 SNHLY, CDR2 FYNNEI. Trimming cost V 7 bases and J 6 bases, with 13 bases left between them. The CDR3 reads CASTEAAPEQYF. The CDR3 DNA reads TGTGCCAGCACCGAAGCGGCCCCCGAGCAGTACTTC.

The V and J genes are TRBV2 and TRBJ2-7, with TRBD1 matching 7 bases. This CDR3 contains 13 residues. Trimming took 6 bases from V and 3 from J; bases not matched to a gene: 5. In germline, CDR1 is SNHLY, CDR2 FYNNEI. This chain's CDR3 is CASSTGTDYEQYF. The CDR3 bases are TGTGCCAGCAGCACCGGGACAGACTACGAGCAGTACTTC.

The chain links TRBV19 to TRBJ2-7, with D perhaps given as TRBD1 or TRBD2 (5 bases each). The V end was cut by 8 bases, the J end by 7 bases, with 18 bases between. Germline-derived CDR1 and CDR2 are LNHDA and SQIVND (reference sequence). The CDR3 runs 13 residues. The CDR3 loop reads CASGTDGEVEQYF. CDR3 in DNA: TGTGCCAGTGGGACGGACGGCGAAGTTGAGCAGTACTTC.

The CDR3 reads CASSPTDQNTGELFF. As DNA, the CDR3 is TGCGCCAGCAGCCCGACAGACCAGAACACCGGGGAGCTGTTTTTT. V gene TRBV4-1 combines with J gene TRBJ2-2; a weak D match, TRBD1 (5 bases). The CDR3 is 15 amino acids. V was pared by 4 bases and J by 1 base, with 10 bases between. Per germline, CDR1 MGHRA and CDR2 YSYEKL.

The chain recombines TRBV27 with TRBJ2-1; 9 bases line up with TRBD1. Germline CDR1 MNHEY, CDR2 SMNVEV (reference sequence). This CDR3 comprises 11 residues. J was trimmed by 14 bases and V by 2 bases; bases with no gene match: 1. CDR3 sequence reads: CASSLGDREFF. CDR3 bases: TGTGCCAGCAGTTTAGGGGACAGGGAGTTCTTC.

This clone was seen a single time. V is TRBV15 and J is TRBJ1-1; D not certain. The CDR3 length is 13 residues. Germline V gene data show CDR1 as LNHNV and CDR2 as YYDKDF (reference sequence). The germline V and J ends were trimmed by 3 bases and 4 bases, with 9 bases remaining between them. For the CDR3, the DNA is TGTGCCACCAGCAGTTTTACTGGCACTGAAGCTTTCTTT. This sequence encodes CATSSFTGTEAFF.

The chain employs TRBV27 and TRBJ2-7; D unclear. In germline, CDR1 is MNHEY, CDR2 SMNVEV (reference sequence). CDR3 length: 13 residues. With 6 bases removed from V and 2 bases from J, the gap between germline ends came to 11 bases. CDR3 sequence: CASSYAPAYEQYF. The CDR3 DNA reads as TGTGCCAGCAGCTACGCCCCGGCCTACGAGCAGTACTTC.

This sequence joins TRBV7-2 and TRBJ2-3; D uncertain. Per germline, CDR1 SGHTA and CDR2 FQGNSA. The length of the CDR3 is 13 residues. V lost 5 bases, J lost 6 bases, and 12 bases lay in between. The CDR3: CASSPEAPDTQYF. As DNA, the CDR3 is TGTGCCAGCAGCCCCGAGGCCCCGGATACGCAGTATTTT. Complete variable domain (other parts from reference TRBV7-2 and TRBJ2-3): GAGVSQSPSNKVTEKGKDVELRCDPISGHTALYWYRQSLGQGLEFLIYFQGNSAPDKSGLPSDRFSAERTGGSVSTLTIQRTQQEDSAVYLCASSPEAPDTQYFGPGTRLTVL.

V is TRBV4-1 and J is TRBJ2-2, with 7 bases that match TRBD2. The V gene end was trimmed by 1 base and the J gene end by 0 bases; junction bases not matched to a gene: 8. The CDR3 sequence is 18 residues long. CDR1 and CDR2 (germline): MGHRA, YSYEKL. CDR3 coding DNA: TGCGCCAGCAGCCAAGCCTCCTCGGGGGGTCCGAACACCGGGGAGCTGTTTTTT. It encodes CASSQASSGGPNTGELFF.

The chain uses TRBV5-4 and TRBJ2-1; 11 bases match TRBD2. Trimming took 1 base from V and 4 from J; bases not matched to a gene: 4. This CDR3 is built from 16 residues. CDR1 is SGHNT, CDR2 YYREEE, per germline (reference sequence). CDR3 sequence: CASSLMGLADYNEQFF. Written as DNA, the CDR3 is TGTGCCAGCAGCTTGATGGGACTAGCGGATTACAATGAGCAGTTCTTC.

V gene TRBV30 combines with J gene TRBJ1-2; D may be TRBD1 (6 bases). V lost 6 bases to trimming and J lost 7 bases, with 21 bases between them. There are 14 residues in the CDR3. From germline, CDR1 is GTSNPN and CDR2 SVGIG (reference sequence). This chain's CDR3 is CACHSRGTSVGYTF. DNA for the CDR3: TGTGCCTGCCACAGCAGGGGTACTTCGGTTGGCTACACCTTC.

CDR3 in amino acids: CASSEGQDLYEQYF. For the CDR3, the DNA is TGTGCCAGCAGTGAGGGACAGGACCTCTACGAGCAGTACTTC. The chain combines TRBV6-1 with TRBJ2-7; 8 nucleotides match TRBD1. Germline assignment: CDR1 MNHNS and CDR2 SASEGT. This CDR3 region has 14 residues. Trimming cost V 3 bases and J 3 bases; bases outside gene matches: 4.

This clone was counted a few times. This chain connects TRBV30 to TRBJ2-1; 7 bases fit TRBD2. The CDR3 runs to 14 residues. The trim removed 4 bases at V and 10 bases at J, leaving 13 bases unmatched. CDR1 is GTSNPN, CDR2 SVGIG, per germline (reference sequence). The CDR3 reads CAWNFGAGEGEQFF. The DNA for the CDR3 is TGTGCCTGGAACTTCGGGGCGGGAGAGGGGGAGCAGTTCTTC.

CDR3 sequence: CASSLARRGIEQYF. CDR3 DNA: TGTGCCAGCAGCTTGGCGCGGAGAGGGATTGAGCAGTACTTC. The chain is built from TRBV5-6 and TRBJ2-7; possibly TRBD2 for D (5 bases). This CDR3 region has 14 residues. V was trimmed by 0 bases and J by 7 bases, leaving 14 bases between them. The V gene's germline CDR1 is SGHDT and CDR2 YYEEEE.

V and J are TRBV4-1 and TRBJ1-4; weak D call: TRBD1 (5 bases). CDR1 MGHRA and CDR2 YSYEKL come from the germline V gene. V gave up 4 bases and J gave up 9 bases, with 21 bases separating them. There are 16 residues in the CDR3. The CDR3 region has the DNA TGCGCCAGCAGCCCTCACTCCATTACCCCGGGACAAAAACTGTTTTTT. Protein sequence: CASSPHSITPGQKLFF.

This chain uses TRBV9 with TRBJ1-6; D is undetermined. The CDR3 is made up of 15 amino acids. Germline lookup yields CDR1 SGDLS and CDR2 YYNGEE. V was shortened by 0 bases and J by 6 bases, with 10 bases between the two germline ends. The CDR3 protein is CASSVGGWSNSPLHF. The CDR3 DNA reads TGTGCCAGCAGCGTAGGGGGTTGGAGTAATTCACCCCTCCACTTT.

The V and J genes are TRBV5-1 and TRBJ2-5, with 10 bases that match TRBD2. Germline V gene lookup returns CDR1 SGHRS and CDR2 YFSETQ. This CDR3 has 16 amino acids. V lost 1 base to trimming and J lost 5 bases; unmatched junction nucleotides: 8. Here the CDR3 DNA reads TGCGCCAGCAGCTTGTCGCTAGCGGGAGTCCGGGAGACCCAGTACTTC. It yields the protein CASSLSLAGVRETQYF.

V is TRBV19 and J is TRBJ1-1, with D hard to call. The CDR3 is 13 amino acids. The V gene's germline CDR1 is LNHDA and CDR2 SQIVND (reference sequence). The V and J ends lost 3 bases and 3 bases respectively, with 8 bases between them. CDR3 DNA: TGTGCCAGTAGTATCCAACAGTACACTGAAGCTTTCTTT. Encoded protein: CASSIQQYTEAFF.

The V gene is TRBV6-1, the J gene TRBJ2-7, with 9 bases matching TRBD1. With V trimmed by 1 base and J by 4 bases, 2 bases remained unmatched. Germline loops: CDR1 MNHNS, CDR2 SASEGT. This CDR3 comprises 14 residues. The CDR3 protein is CASSEVGQGYEQYF. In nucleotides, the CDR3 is TGTGCCAGCAGTGAAGTGGGACAGGGTTACGAGCAGTACTTC.

Written as DNA, the CDR3 is TGTGCCAGCAGCGTAGCGAGGGACACCCTGAACACCGGGGAGCTGTTTTTT. It translates to CASSVARDTLNTGELFF. The V and J genes are TRBV9 and TRBJ2-2, with D perhaps matching TRBD1 (6 bases). This CDR3 comprises 17 residues. The V end lost 0 bases, the J end lost 1 base, and 13 bases lay between the germline ends. The V gene's germline CDR1 is SGDLS and CDR2 YYNGEE.

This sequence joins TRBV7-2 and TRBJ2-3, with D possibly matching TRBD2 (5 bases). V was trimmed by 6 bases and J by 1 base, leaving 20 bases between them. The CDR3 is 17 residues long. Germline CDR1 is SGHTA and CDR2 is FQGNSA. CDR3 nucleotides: TGTGCCAGCAGTTCGAACACGGGATTTGGGGGCACAGATACGCAGTATTTT. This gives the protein CASSSNTGFGGTDTQYF.

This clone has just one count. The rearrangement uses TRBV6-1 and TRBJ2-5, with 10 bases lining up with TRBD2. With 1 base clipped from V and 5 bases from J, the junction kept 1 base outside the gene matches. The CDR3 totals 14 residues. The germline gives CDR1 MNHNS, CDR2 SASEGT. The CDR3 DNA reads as TGTGCCAGCAGTGAAGGTAGCGGGAGGGAGACCCAGTACTTC. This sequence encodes CASSEGSGRETQYF.

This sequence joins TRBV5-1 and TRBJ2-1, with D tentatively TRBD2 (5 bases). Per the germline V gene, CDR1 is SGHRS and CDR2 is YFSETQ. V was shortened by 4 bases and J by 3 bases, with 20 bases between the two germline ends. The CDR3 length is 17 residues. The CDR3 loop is CASSPAGVRLIYNEQFF. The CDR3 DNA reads TGCGCCAGCAGCCCGGCCGGGGTCCGCTTGATCTACAATGAGCAGTTCTTC.